Listed below are T cell receptor beta chains from one sample, sequenced in a study of cytomegalovirus exposure and HLA in healthy donors. Profiled with immunoSEQ multiplex PCR; TCRdb holds only in-frame clones, not every one. The sample includes about 120,000 clones, about 76% of them seen just once. The sample comprised PBMCs. These receptor sequences come from a woman in her 40s in good health and CMV-seronegative. The conserved cysteine and the conserved F or W are not part of the CDR3 here.

cdr3_aa: ASSLHGTGGLAF
v_call: TRBV27
j_call: TRBJ1-1

cdr3_aa: ASSEAVPGITQY
v_call: TRBV6-1
j_call: TRBJ2-3

cdr3_aa: ASSDDMYSEAF
v_call: TRBV5-1
j_call: TRBJ1-1

cdr3_aa: ASSYSRQGKTEAF
v_call: TRBV6-5
j_call: TRBJ1-1

cdr3_aa: ASSQPRWGGTRELF
v_call: TRBV4-1
j_call: TRBJ2-2

cdr3_aa: ASRFGTENTEAS
v_call: TRBV19
j_call: TRBJ1-1

cdr3_aa: ASSLGSRDRIVSGNTIY
v_call: TRBV7-6
j_call: TRBJ1-3

cdr3_aa: ASSLSRAYNEQF
v_call: TRBV7-8
j_call: TRBJ2-1

cdr3_aa: ASSQGSGSSYEQY
v_call: TRBV4-2
j_call: NA

cdr3_aa: ASSIDRPKAGYT
v_call: TRBV5-1
j_call: TRBJ1-2

cdr3_aa: ASSEAQSRAHNEQF
v_call: TRBV2
j_call: TRBJ2-1